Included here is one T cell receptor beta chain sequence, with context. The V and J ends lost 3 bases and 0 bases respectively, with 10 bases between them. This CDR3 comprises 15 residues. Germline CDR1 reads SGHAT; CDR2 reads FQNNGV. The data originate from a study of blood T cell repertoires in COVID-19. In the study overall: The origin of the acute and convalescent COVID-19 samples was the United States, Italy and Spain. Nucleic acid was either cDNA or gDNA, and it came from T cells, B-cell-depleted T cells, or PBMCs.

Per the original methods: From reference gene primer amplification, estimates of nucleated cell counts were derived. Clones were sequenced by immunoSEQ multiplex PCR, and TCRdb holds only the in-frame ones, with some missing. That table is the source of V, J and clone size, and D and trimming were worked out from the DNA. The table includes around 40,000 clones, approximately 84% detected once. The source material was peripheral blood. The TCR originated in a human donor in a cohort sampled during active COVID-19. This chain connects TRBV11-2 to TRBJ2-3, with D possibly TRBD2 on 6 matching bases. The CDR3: CASSFSGGSTDTQYF. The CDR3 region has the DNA TGTGCCAGCAGCTTCTCCGGGGGAAGCACAGATACGCAGTATTTT.